The 19 T cell receptor beta chains given below trace back to one sample, sequenced in a study of CD4 T cells in relation to SARS-CoV-2 and coronaviruses. This table comes from immunoSEQ multiplex PCR, and its TCRdb copy is limited to in-frame clones, with some not included. The table includes more than 25,000 clones, 60% to 85% detected once. The unexposed donors gave CD4+ T cells in about 2011-2019, prior to COVID-19. After ten to eleven days of culture, CD4+ T cells were isolated. Their specific antigens are unknown. The source material was CD4+ T cells from PBMCs, cultured in vitro. These receptors were collected from a human donor in good health.

This chain uses TRBV2 with TRBJ2-1; TRBD2 aligns across 10 bases. The CDR3 runs 15 residues. Germline V gene lookup returns CDR1 SNHLY and CDR2 FYNNEI. The J segment lost 3 bases and the V segment lost 6 bases, leaving 5 bases of the junction unmatched. Here the CDR3 DNA reads TGTGCCAGCAGCCTCACTAGCGGGGACTACAATGAGCAGTTCTTC. It yields the protein CASSLTSGDYNEQFF.

This rearrangement joins TRBV5-1 to TRBJ2-1; 7 bases are shared with TRBD2. V was clipped by 0 bases and J by 7 bases; unmatched bases: 16. Germline CDR1 and CDR2: SGHRS and YFSETQ. This CDR3 has 18 amino acids. This CDR3 is CASSLDGAGLTSSNEQFF. CDR3 DNA sequence: TGCGCCAGCAGCTTGGACGGCGCGGGACTAACCTCTTCGAATGAGCAGTTCTTC.

In its sample, this clone was seen a few times. The chain has TRBV2 and TRBJ2-7; 8 bases are shared with TRBD2. The CDR3 runs 13 residues. V was clipped by 7 bases and J by 6 bases; unmatched bases: 8. Germline V gene lookup returns CDR1 SNHLY and CDR2 FYNNEI. CDR3 loop: CASNTGLEGEQYF. The CDR3 nucleotides are TGTGCCAGCAACACGGGACTAGAGGGCGAGCAGTACTTC.

As DNA, the CDR3 is TGCGCCAGCAGCTCCGGGACAGCTAACTATGGCTACACCTTC. Translation gives CASSSGTANYGYTF. The chain links TRBV5-1 to TRBJ1-2; 7 bases match TRBD1. Per germline, CDR1 SGHRS and CDR2 YFSETQ. Trimming removed 3 bases from V and 0 bases from J; junction bases left unmatched: 2. This CDR3 is 14 amino acids long.

This clone was observed a few times. The V and J genes are TRBV12-5 and TRBJ1-3, with D perhaps matching TRBD1 (6 bases). Trimming left V 4 bases short and J 0 bases short, with 10 bases between. The length of the CDR3 is 15 residues. Germline V lookup: CDR1 LGHNT, CDR2 FRNRAP. In DNA form, the CDR3 reads TGTGCTAGTGGTTCCGGACAGACCTCTGGAAACACCATATATTTT. Its protein is CASGSGQTSGNTIYF. The whole variable domain, filled in from reference TRBV12-5 and TRBJ1-3, reads DARVTQTPRHKVTEMGQEVTMRCQPILGHNTVFWYRQTMMQGLELLAYFRNRAPLDDSGMPKDRFSAEMPDATLATLKIQPSEPRDSAVYFCASGSGQTSGNTIYFGEGSWLTVV.

The gene calls are TRBV7-2 and TRBJ1-1, with D hard to call. Trimming stripped 3 bases from V and 0 bases from J, with 20 bases between. This CDR3 comprises 18 residues. Per the germline V gene, CDR1 is SGHTA and CDR2 is FQGNSA. CDR3 protein: CASSFRRDSRSVNTEAFF. The CDR3, as DNA: TGTGCCAGCAGCTTTCGGCGGGATTCTCGTTCGGTGAACACTGAAGCTTTCTTT.

The rearrangement uses TRBV9 and TRBJ1-3; D is unclear. The CDR3 length is 14 residues. Germline V gene data show CDR1 as SGDLS and CDR2 as YYNGEE. Trimming stripped 0 bases from V and 1 base from J, with 5 bases between. CDR3: CASSVGISGNTIYF. The CDR3 bases are TGTGCCAGCAGCGTAGGGATATCTGGAAACACCATATATTTT.

The chain links TRBV7-6 to TRBJ2-2; D is unclear. The CDR3 runs to 16 residues. V was clipped by 5 bases and J by 1 base, with 14 bases between them. Germline V gene lookup returns CDR1 SGHVS and CDR2 FNYEAQ. The CDR3 is CASSPTDTLNTGELFF. Here the CDR3 DNA reads TGTGCCAGCAGCCCGACCGACACCTTGAACACCGGGGAGCTGTTTTTT.

The CDR3 coding sequence is TGTGCCACCAGTGATCCAAACGAAGGGGCCAACGTCCTGACTTTC. As protein: CATSDPNEGANVLTF. The chain uses TRBV24-1 and TRBJ2-6; D is unresolved. The germline V gene has CDR1 KGHDR and CDR2 SFDVKD. Trimming cost V 3 bases and J 4 bases, with 9 bases left between them. This CDR3 has 15 residues.

The chain uses TRBV5-4 and TRBJ2-2; tentative D call: TRBD1 (5 bases). V was shortened by 1 base and J by 7 bases, with 11 bases between the two germline ends. Germline-derived CDR1 and CDR2 are SGHNT and YYREEE (reference sequence). CDR3 length equals 14 residues. The CDR3 sequence: CASSLKGAGGELFF. CDR3 sequence (DNA): TGTGCCAGCAGCTTGAAAGGGGCCGGCGGGGAGCTGTTTTTT.

The V and J genes are TRBV7-2 and TRBJ2-2; no clear D gene. CDR3 length: 12 amino acids. V was clipped by 5 bases and J by 8 bases, with 9 bases between them. Germline values: CDR1 SGHTA, CDR2 FQGNSA. The CDR3 nucleotides are TGTGCCAGCAGCCCCCTCGAAGGGGAGCTGTTTTTT. Translation gives CASSPLEGELFF. Complete variable domain (other parts from reference TRBV7-2 and TRBJ2-2): GAGVSQSPSNKVTEKGKDVELRCDPISGHTALYWYRQSLGQGLEFLIYFQGNSAPDKSGLPSDRFSAERTGGSVSTLTIQRTQQEDSAVYLCASSPLEGELFFGEGSRLTVL.

This chain links TRBV18 with TRBJ1-3; no clear D gene. CDR3 length: 16 amino acids. Germline CDR1 and CDR2: KGHSH and LQKENI. V was cut by 1 base and J by 1 base, with 11 bases left in between. The CDR3 loop reads CASSPRRGESGNTIYF. The CDR3 DNA follows: TGTGCCAGCTCACCACGCCGAGGTGAGTCTGGAAACACCATATATTTT. Full variable domain (rest looked up from reference TRBV18 and TRBJ1-3): NAGVMQNPRHLVRRRGQEARLRCSPMKGHSHVYWYRQLPEEGLKFMVYLQKENIIDESGMPKERFSAEFPKEGPSILRIQQVVRGDSAAYFCASSPRRGESGNTIYFGEGSWLTVV.

This chain uses TRBV27 with TRBJ2-7; possible D gene TRBD1, 6 bases. The CDR3 extends over 15 amino acids. Germline assignment: CDR1 MNHEY and CDR2 SMNVEV (reference sequence). Trimming shortened V by 5 bases and J by 0 bases, and 14 bases separated the two germline ends. The CDR3 loop reads CASSRQQGGSYEQYF. The CDR3 coding sequence is TGTGCCAGCAGTCGACAACAGGGCGGCTCCTACGAGCAGTACTTC.

This chain uses TRBV19 with TRBJ2-5; 8 bases are shared with TRBD2. The V gene's germline CDR1 is LNHDA and CDR2 SQIVND (reference sequence). This CDR3 contains 16 residues. The V segment lost 4 bases and the J segment 2 bases; nucleotides outside the gene matches: 9. The CDR3 DNA is TGTGCCAGTAGTACCCTAGCGGGCACCGGACAAGAGACCCAGTACTTC. This sequence encodes CASSTLAGTGQETQYF. The full variable domain, its missing parts supplied by reference TRBV19 and TRBJ2-5, is DGGITQSPKYLFRKEGQNVTLSCEQNLNHDAMYWYRQDPGQGLRLIYYSQIVNDFQKGDIAEGYSVSREKKESFPLTVTSAQKNPTAFYLCASSTLAGTGQETQYFGPGTRLLVL.

This clone was counted only a few times. The chain uses TRBV7-2 and TRBJ1-1; TRBD1 agrees at 7 bases. The CDR3 consists of 16 residues. Trimming cost V 7 bases and J 6 bases; bases outside gene matches: 17. The germline CDR1 and CDR2 sequences are SGHTA and FQGNSA. In DNA, the CDR3 is TGTGCCAGCACCTTGGGAATAGGGGGCGCAATTTCTGAAGCTTTCTTT. This gives the protein CASTLGIGGAISEAFF. Full variable domain (rest looked up from reference TRBV7-2 and TRBJ1-1): GAGVSQSPSNKVTEKGKDVELRCDPISGHTALYWYRQSLGQGLEFLIYFQGNSAPDKSGLPSDRFSAERTGGSVSTLTIQRTQQEDSAVYLCASTLGIGGAISEAFFGQGTRLTVV.

This clone was picked up one time. The chain joins TRBV2 to TRBJ2-7, with 7 bases identical to TRBD1. From germline, CDR1 is SNHLY and CDR2 FYNNEI. Trimming cost V 4 bases and J 4 bases; bases outside gene matches: 4. The CDR3 length is 13 residues. For the CDR3, the DNA is TGTGCCAGCAGTGGGGACAGCCAATACGAGCAGTACTTC. It codes for CASSGDSQYEQYF.

The chain uses TRBV18 and TRBJ1-2; D is perhaps TRBD1 (5 bases). V lost 3 bases to trimming and J lost 8 bases, with 19 bases between them. Germline lookup yields CDR1 KGHSH and CDR2 LQKENI. The CDR3 totals 15 residues. The CDR3 DNA follows: TGTGCCAGCTCACCCGACATGGGGGTGGGCGAGGGCTACACCTTC. As protein: CASSPDMGVGEGYTF.

This clone appeared a few times. The genes are TRBV19 and TRBJ1-1; 7 nucleotides line up with TRBD1. Germline CDR1 reads LNHDA; CDR2 reads SQIVND (reference sequence). The J segment lost 2 bases and the V segment lost 7 bases, leaving 4 bases of the junction unmatched. The length of the CDR3 is 13 residues. The CDR3, as DNA: TGTGCCAGTATTTACAGGGGAAACACTGAAGCTTTCTTT. This codes for CASIYRGNTEAFF.

The chain joins TRBV19 to TRBJ1-1; D remains ambiguous. Germline V gene data show CDR1 as LNHDA and CDR2 as SQIVND (reference sequence). The CDR3 totals 14 residues. V dropped 8 bases and J dropped 2 bases, with 15 bases sitting between them. CDR3 residues: CASLSLGGNTEAFF. The CDR3 region has the DNA TGTGCCAGTCTCAGTTTGGGTGGCAACACTGAAGCTTTCTTT.